The 24 T cell receptor beta chains listed next were all sequenced from one sample in a study of T cells after yellow fever vaccination. TCRdb fed the 5' RACE reads into MiXCR, producing one record per CDR3 protein. This sample has more than 350,000 distinct CDR3 sequences, with about 9.9% found just once. The starting material was PBMCs, obtained on the day of the first yellow fever vaccination. Every receptor here comes from a man between 18 and 29 years old who received the YFV17D yellow fever vaccine.

There are a few counts of this clonotype. V is TRBV4-3 and J is TRBJ2-2; D is uncertain. CDR1 is LGHNA, CDR2 YSLEER, per germline. The CDR3 is 13 amino acids. Trimming removed 0 bases at V and 5 bases at J, with 4 bases between. CDR3 bases: TGCGCCAGCAGCCAAGAGTGGACCGGGGAGCTGTTTTTT. This translates into CASSQEWTGELFF.

This chain joins TRBV29-1 and TRBJ1-2, with unresolved D. CDR1 is SQVTM and CDR2 is ANQGSEA in the germline V gene. Trimming stripped 4 bases from V and 6 bases from J, with 12 bases between. This CDR3 comprises 12 residues. CDR3 in amino acids: CSVASLRDGYTF. As DNA, the CDR3 is TGCAGCGTTGCTTCACTTAGGGATGGCTACACCTTC.

This clonotype was seen only a few times. This sequence joins TRBV4-3 and TRBJ2-1; TRBD1 matches at 8 bases. J gave up 8 bases and V 5 bases, and 11 bases lay outside the gene matches. The length of the CDR3 is 15 residues. CDR1 and CDR2 from the germline V gene are LGHNA and YSLEER. CDR3 nucleotide sequence: TGCGCCAGCAGCTTTTCGGGACAGGCTTTGGATGAGCAGTTCTTC. It codes for CASSFSGQALDEQFF.

The chain combines TRBV7-9 with TRBJ1-1, with 7 positions matching TRBD1. The V gene's germline CDR1 is SEHNR and CDR2 FQNEAQ (reference sequence). With 6 bases clipped from V and 10 bases from J, the junction kept 8 bases outside the gene matches. This CDR3 spans 12 amino acids. The CDR3 DNA is TGTGCCAGCAGTCAACAGGGGCGCGGAGCTTTCTTT. It translates to CASSQQGRGAFF.

This clonotype has a count of ten or more. The V gene is TRBV5-1, the J gene TRBJ2-2; D is uncertain. Germline V gives CDR1 SGHRS, CDR2 YFSETQ. The CDR3 runs to 14 residues. Trimming cost V 0 bases and J 1 base, with 4 bases left between them. The CDR3 protein is CASSLAQNTGELFF. CDR3 bases: TGCGCCAGCAGCTTGGCTCAGAACACCGGGGAGCTGTTTTTT.

Only one count was recorded for this clonotype. The gene calls are TRBV7-9 and TRBJ2-3; D perhaps matches TRBD1 (6 bases). The V end was cut by 5 bases, the J end by 0 bases, with 18 bases between. The CDR3 totals 17 residues. Per germline, CDR1 SEHNR and CDR2 FQNEAQ (reference sequence). In nucleotides, the CDR3 is TGTGCCAGCAGCGGTCGCCTATGGGGGCAGAGCACAGATACGCAGTATTTT. This codes for CASSGRLWGQSTDTQYF.

To note about this clonotype: One end of the junction does not line up with germline, which may come from a read error. V usage is TRBV6-1 and J usage is TRBJ2-3; TRBD2 matches 7 bases. CDR1 is MNHNS and CDR2 is SASEGT in the germline V gene. The CDR3 runs 15 residues. The CDR3 is CAGGSGRASTDSQYF. DNA for the CDR3: TGTGCCGGGGGGTCGGGGAGGGCCAGCACAGATTCGCAGTATTTT.

This clonotype was counted between two and nine times. V is TRBV7-3 and J is TRBJ1-1, with no clear D. The CDR3 extends over 14 amino acids. The germline gives CDR1 SGHTA, CDR2 FQGTGA. V lost 4 bases and J lost 10, with 19 bases in between. The CDR3 region has the DNA TGTGCCAGCAGCTCCCGGACGATATCACCCCGAGCTTTCTTT. It translates to CASSSRTISPRAFF. Together with reference TRBV7-3 and TRBJ1-1, the CDR3 gives the full variable domain: GAGVSQTPSNKVTEKGKYVELRCDPISGHTALYWYRQSLGQGPEFLIYFQGTGAADDSGLPNDRFFAVRPEGSVSTLKIQRTERGDSAVYLCASSSRTISPRAFFGQGTRLTVV.

In this sample, this clonotype turned up a few times. The CDR3 is CASSSSVVNSSWEQYV. CDR3 sequence (DNA): TGTGCCAGCAGTTCCTCCGTGGTCAACTCCAGCTGGGAGCAGTACGTC. This rearrangement joins TRBV28 to TRBJ2-7; the D is unclear. The V and J ends lost 4 bases and 7 bases respectively, with 23 bases between them. Germline V gene data show CDR1 as MDHEN and CDR2 as SYDVKM. The CDR3 runs 16 residues.

This clonotype was observed a handful of times. The chain joins TRBV9 to TRBJ2-1; TRBD1 matches 8 bases. Germline V gives CDR1 SGDLS, CDR2 YYNGEE. The length of the CDR3 is 11 residues. J was trimmed by 16 bases and V by 4 bases; bases with no gene match: 7. CDR3 nucleotide sequence: TGTGCCAGCAGCCCACGGACAGGGCGCTTCTTC. This gives the protein CASSPRTGRFF.

V and J are TRBV28 and TRBJ1-6; 7 bases align to TRBD1. The CDR3 consists of 15 residues. J lost 5 bases, V lost 7 bases, and 8 bases had no gene match. Germline CDR1 and CDR2: MDHEN and SYDVKM. CDR3 residues: CASIFDDRDNSPLHF. CDR3 DNA: TGTGCCAGCATTTTCGATGACAGGGATAATTCACCCCTCCACTTT. Based on the CDR3 plus reference TRBV28 and TRBJ1-6, the full variable domain is DVKVTQSSRYLVKRTGEKVFLECVQDMDHENMFWYRQDPGLGLRLIYFSYDVKMKEKGDIPEGYSVSREKKERFSLILESASTNQTSMYLCASIFDDRDNSPLHFGNGTRLTVT.

In its sample, this clonotype was seen a few times. The rearrangement joins TRBV4-1 to TRBJ2-7; no firm D call. V gave up 7 bases and J gave up 4 bases, with 14 bases separating them. The CDR3 is 13 residues long. Germline V CDR1 and CDR2: MGHRA, YSYEKL. The CDR3 sequence: CASNRPNPYEQYF. The CDR3 DNA reads TGCGCCAGCAACCGACCGAACCCTTACGAGCAGTACTTC.

The chain links TRBV14 to TRBJ2-3; D tentatively reads TRBD1 or TRBD2 (5 bases each). Germline values: CDR1 SGHDN, CDR2 FVKESK. Deletions cut 1 base from V and 10 bases from J, with 15 bases between. The CDR3 contains 14 residues. CDR3 sequence reads: CASSQAGGRMAQYF. In DNA form, the CDR3 reads TGTGCCAGCAGCCAAGCTGGGGGTAGAATGGCGCAGTATTTT.

This clonotype was counted a few times. The chain employs TRBV11-2 and TRBJ2-5; D assignment may be TRBD1 or TRBD2 (5 bases each). V was trimmed by 1 base and J by 1 base, leaving 19 bases between them. This CDR3 is 18 amino acids long. CDR1 is SGHAT and CDR2 is FQNNGV in the germline V gene. CDR3 DNA sequence: TGTGCCAGCAGCTTAGGGGGCCCGGGATCTTCGGGCCAAGAGACCCAGTACTTC. It specifies CASSLGGPGSSGQETQYF. Full variable domain (missing parts from reference TRBV11-2 and TRBJ2-5): EAGVAQSPRYKIIEKRQSVAFWCNPISGHATLYWYQQILGQGPKLLIQFQNNGVVDDSQLPKDRFSAERLKGVDSTLKIQPAKLEDSAVYLCASSLGGPGSSGQETQYFGPGTRLLVL.

This clonotype has just a few counts. The rearrangement joins TRBV10-3 to TRBJ1-1; D not certain. The CDR3 sequence is 13 residues long. Trimming removed 8 bases from V and 0 bases from J, with 10 bases in between. Germline CDR1 ENHRY, CDR2 SYGVKD. The CDR3 nucleotides are TGTGCCATCGGCAGCGCCATGAACACTGAAGCTTTCTTT. Translation: CAIGSAMNTEAFF.

In DNA, the CDR3 is TGTGCCAGCAGTTACACTAGGTTCCTCCTCTCTGGGGCCAACGTCCTGACTTTC. Translated, it gives CASSYTRFLLSGANVLTF. V is TRBV6-2 or TRBV6-3 and J is TRBJ2-6; tentatively, D is TRBD2 (5 bases). This CDR3 spans 18 amino acids. Germline V lookup: CDR1 MNHEY, CDR2 SVGEGT. The germline V and J ends were trimmed by 2 bases and 0 bases, with 14 bases remaining between them.

The chain carries TRBV18 and TRBJ1-5, with D possibly being TRBD1 (5 bases). V was shortened by 8 bases and J by 7 bases, with 15 bases between the two germline ends. Germline values: CDR1 KGHSH, CDR2 LQKENI. The CDR3 extends over 13 amino acids. Written as DNA, the CDR3 is TGTGCCAGCCACCTGGGGGTCGGACAGCCCCAGCATTTT. This codes for CASHLGVGQPQHF. The entire variable domain, with the rest obtained from reference TRBV18 and TRBJ1-5, is as follows: NAGVMQNPRHLVRRRGQEARLRCSPMKGHSHVYWYRQLPEEGLKFMVYLQKENIIDESGMPKERFSAEFPKEGPSILRIQQVVRGDSAAYFCASHLGVGQPQHFGDGTRLSIL.

This clonotype was observed a handful of times. This chain uses TRBV5-6 with TRBJ2-5; the match to TRBD2 covers 8 bases. The CDR3 is 14 amino acids. CDR1 SGHDT and CDR2 YYEEEE come from the germline V gene. Trimming removed 3 bases from V and 6 bases from J; junction bases left unmatched: 7. The CDR3 loop reads CASSSSGGGKTQYF. CDR3 nucleotides: TGTGCCAGCAGCTCCTCGGGCGGGGGGAAGACCCAGTACTTC.

This clonotype was seen more than once but under ten times. The gene calls are TRBV20-1 and TRBJ2-2; D unresolved. The CDR3 spans 14 residues. Between the trimmed V and J ends, which lost 1 base and 1 base, there was a span of 7 bases. The V gene's germline CDR1 is DFQATT and CDR2 SNEGSKA (reference sequence). The CDR3 reads CSARGWLNTGELFF. CDR3 nucleotides: TGCAGTGCTAGAGGTTGGCTGAACACCGGGGAGCTGTTTTTT.

This clonotype was detected a few times. CDR3 sequence reads: CSAKQGTEETQYF. The CDR3 DNA sequence: TGCAGTGCTAAACAGGGGACTGAAGAGACCCAGTACTTC. J is TRBJ2-5 and V is TRBV20-1, with TRBD1 as a possible D gene (7 bases). This CDR3 spans 13 amino acids. Germline loops: CDR1 DFQATT, CDR2 SNEGSKA (reference sequence). V shed 4 bases and J shed 3 bases, with 12 bases lying between them.

In this sample, this clonotype turned up a few times. The rearrangement links TRBV20-1 to TRBJ2-3; 12 bases map to TRBD2. The CDR3 has 15 residues. V gave up 4 bases and J gave up 6 bases; unmatched junction bases: 8. Germline lookup yields CDR1 DFQATT and CDR2 SNEGSKA (reference sequence). The CDR3 DNA reads TGCAGTGCTAACCACGGGACTAGCGGGTCGGATACGCAGTATTTT. It codes for CSANHGTSGSDTQYF.

A few counts support this clonotype. The chain employs TRBV10-3 and TRBJ2-3, with 13 bases lining up with TRBD2. Looked up from germline, CDR1 is ENHRY and CDR2 is SYGVKD. V lost 4 bases, J lost 4 bases, and 5 bases stayed unmatched. The CDR3 is 16 amino acids. The CDR3 sequence: CAISAGLAGVADTQYF. For the CDR3, the DNA is TGTGCCATCAGTGCTGGACTAGCGGGGGTGGCAGATACGCAGTATTTT.

This clonotype was recorded a few times. The chain recombines TRBV4-1 with TRBJ1-1, with D tentatively TRBD1 (5 bases). Germline loops: CDR1 MGHRA, CDR2 YSYEKL. The CDR3 sequence is 14 residues long. The V and J ends lost 1 base and 0 bases respectively, with 6 bases between them. The CDR3 DNA reads as TGCGCCAGCAGCCAAGCAGGGATGAACACTGAAGCTTTCTTT. This encodes CASSQAGMNTEAFF.

This sequence joins TRBV4-3 and TRBJ1-1; D remains ambiguous. The ends were cut back, 1 base at V and 4 bases at J, with 13 bases in the middle. The CDR3 has 15 residues. Germline V gives CDR1 LGHNA, CDR2 YSLEER. Written as DNA, the CDR3 is TGCGCCAGCAGCCAAGTCTGGGCATCGAGCACTGAAGCTTTCTTT. It codes for CASSQVWASSTEAFF.